The 22 T cell receptor beta chains reported below all come from one sample, sequenced in a study of graft-versus-host responses after intestinal transplantation. The antigens for these receptors are not known. TCRdb's table, derived via immunoSEQ multiplex PCR, lists solely in-frame clones and lacks some. This table holds approximately 89,000 clones, more than 85% found once. The starting material was unstimulated CD4+ T cells sorted from spleen or lymph node cells, obtained before intestinal transplant. The receptors shown here come from a human donor who received an intestinal transplant.

This clone showed up just once. This chain joins TRBV30 and TRBJ2-6; D remains unclear. The CDR3 extends over 15 amino acids. The ends were cut back, 2 bases at V and 0 bases at J, with 8 bases in the middle. Germline lookup yields CDR1 GTSNPN and CDR2 SVGIG (reference sequence). CDR3 bases: TGTGCCTGGAGTATTAGTTACTCTGGGGCCAACGTCCTGACTTTC. Amino acid sequence: CAWSISYSGANVLTF.

The chain links TRBV7-9 to TRBJ2-7; 7 bases are a match to TRBD2. Germline values: CDR1 SEHNR, CDR2 FQNEAQ (reference sequence). V was pared by 0 bases and J by 2 bases, with 1 base of the junction left unmatched. The CDR3 is made up of 14 amino acids. In nucleotides, the CDR3 is TGTGCCAGCAGCTTAGCCGGGGGGACCTACGAGCAGTACTTC. It codes for CASSLAGGTYEQYF.

The V gene is TRBV30, the J gene TRBJ2-3; a possible D gene is TRBD1 (5 bases). CDR3 length: 13 residues. Trimming took off 4 bases at V and 3 bases at J, with 11 bases between the two ends. Looked up from germline, CDR1 is GTSNPN and CDR2 is SVGIG (reference sequence). DNA for the CDR3: TGTGCCTGGAATCGTGGGGCGACAGATACGCAGTATTTT. Amino acids: CAWNRGATDTQYF.

The V gene is TRBV9, the J gene TRBJ1-2; 10 nucleotides align to TRBD1. Trimming cost V 7 bases and J 4 bases; bases outside gene matches: 13. Per the germline V gene, CDR1 is SGDLS and CDR2 is YYNGEE. This CDR3 is built from 16 residues. CDR3 DNA: TGTGCCAGCGGAGACCCCGGGACAGGGGTCCTCTATGGCTACACCTTC. Its translation is CASGDPGTGVLYGYTF.

The chain uses TRBV6-5 and TRBJ2-1; possible D gene TRBD1, 6 bases. CDR1 is MNHEY and CDR2 is SVGAGI in the germline V gene. V was trimmed by 5 bases and J by 3 bases, leaving 8 bases between them. This CDR3 spans 13 amino acids. In nucleotides, the CDR3 is TGTGCCAGCAGTAAAGGGGGCTACAATGAGCAGTTCTTC. This codes for CASSKGGYNEQFF.

The CDR3 region has the DNA TGCGCCAGCAGCCTCAGGTCCTCTGGAAACACCATATATTTT. Amino acids: CASSLRSSGNTIYF. The chain combines TRBV4-3 with TRBJ1-3; D unresolved. Per the germline V gene, CDR1 is LGHNA and CDR2 is YSLEER. Trimming left V 4 bases short and J 0 bases short, with 7 bases between. This CDR3 region has 14 residues.

The rearrangement uses TRBV7-7 and TRBJ2-5, with D maybe TRBD2 (6 bases). The V gene's germline CDR1 is SSHAT and CDR2 FNYEAQ (reference sequence). The CDR3 length is 14 residues. Trimming removed 2 bases at V and 5 bases at J, with 12 bases between. The CDR3 DNA is TGTGCCAGCAGCTTAACTGGCGGGGCGGAGACCCAGTACTTC. It is translated as CASSLTGGAETQYF. The variable domain in full, with the rest retrieved from reference TRBV7-7 and TRBJ2-5, is GAGVSQSPRYKVTKRGQDVTLRCDPISSHATLYWYQQALGQGPEFLTYFNYEAQPDKSGLPSDRFSAERPEGSISTLTIQRTEQRDSAMYRCASSLTGGAETQYFGPGTRLLVL.

The gene calls are TRBV5-4 and TRBJ1-2, with D possibly matching TRBD1 (5 bases). The germline CDR1 and CDR2 sequences are SGHNT and YYREEE (reference sequence). This CDR3 comprises 16 residues. Trimming left V 4 bases short and J 2 bases short, with 18 bases between. The CDR3 nucleotides are TGTGCCAGCAGCCCACTGGGGGGGTTAAAGAACTATGGCTACACCTTC. This codes for CASSPLGGLKNYGYTF.

The gene calls are TRBV19 and TRBJ1-2; a possible D gene is TRBD1 (5 bases). There are 17 residues in the CDR3. CDR1 is LNHDA, CDR2 SQIVND, per germline (reference sequence). V lost 7 bases to trimming and J lost 0 bases, with 21 bases between them. CDR3 sequence reads: CASKRGRSPSSNYGYTF. The DNA for the CDR3 is TGTGCCAGTAAACGGGGGAGGAGCCCTTCATCTAACTATGGCTACACCTTC.

The J gene is TRBJ1-2, the V gene TRBV23-1, with 9 bases fitting TRBD1. TRBV23-1 is an ORF for which the function is uncertain. The CDR3 totals 18 residues. V dropped 4 bases and J dropped 6; count of bases not matched to a gene: 18. The CDR3 reads CASSRGPSKQGARDGYTF. The CDR3 bases are TGCGCCAGCAGTCGAGGGCCTAGTAAACAGGGGGCGCGGGATGGCTACACCTTC.

V usage is TRBV11-2 and J usage is TRBJ2-5, with D possibly being TRBD1 (5 bases). Looked up from germline, CDR1 is SGHAT and CDR2 is FQNNGV. The length of the CDR3 is 14 residues. Trimming cost V 5 bases and J 1 base, with 11 bases left between them. In nucleotides, the CDR3 is TGTGCCAGCAGCCCTCAGGGCCCCCAAGAGACCCAGTACTTC. This encodes CASSPQGPQETQYF.

J is TRBJ2-5 and V is TRBV5-8, with TRBD2 as a possible D gene (7 bases). Germline-derived CDR1 and CDR2 are SGHTS and YDEGEE. The V end lost 4 bases, the J end lost 2 bases, and 15 bases lay between the germline ends. This CDR3 has 15 residues. CDR3 loop: CASSLRGDKQETQYF. The CDR3, as DNA: TGTGCCAGCAGCCTCCGGGGGGACAAACAAGAGACCCAGTACTTC.

This sequence joins TRBV7-2 and TRBJ2-7; 9 nucleotides match TRBD2. Losses at the gene ends were 1 base for V and 0 bases for J; bases not matched to a gene: 1. The CDR3 is 15 residues long. Germline CDR1 and CDR2: SGHTA and FQGNSA. Here the CDR3 reads CASSLGLADSYEQYF. The CDR3 DNA is TGTGCCAGCAGCTTAGGACTAGCGGACTCCTACGAGCAGTACTTC.

V is TRBV6-5 and J is TRBJ2-7; D may be TRBD2 (6 bases). Trimming cost V 2 bases and J 2 bases, with 10 bases left between them. The CDR3 contains 14 residues. Looked up from germline, CDR1 is MNHEY and CDR2 is SVGAGI. The chain's CDR3 is CASSYRDFAYEQYF. In DNA, the CDR3 is TGTGCCAGCAGTTACCGGGACTTTGCCTACGAGCAGTACTTC.

Concerning this clone: Other DNA sequences of this sample code for an identical CDR3. The J gene is TRBJ2-7, the V gene TRBV27; a possible D gene is TRBD2 (6 bases). V lost 3 bases, J lost 4 bases, and 7 bases lay in between. This CDR3 has 12 amino acids. Germline lookup yields CDR1 MNHEY and CDR2 SMNVEV (reference sequence). The CDR3, as DNA: TGTGCCAGCAGTTTGGGGGGATACGAGCAGTACTTC. It codes for CASSLGGYEQYF.

The chain recombines TRBV27 with TRBJ2-3, with TRBD1 matching 7 bases. V trimming: 5 bases; J trimming: 4 bases; junction bases outside the gene matches: 9. The CDR3 is made up of 15 amino acids. Germline assignment: CDR1 MNHEY and CDR2 SMNVEV (reference sequence). The CDR3 nucleotides read TGTGCCAGCAGTCCGCGACAGGGACGCGCAGATACGCAGTATTTT. This gives the protein CASSPRQGRADTQYF.

The rearrangement links TRBV6-5 to TRBJ2-7; D is unclear. Trimming took off 0 bases at V and 0 bases at J, with 9 bases between the two ends. This CDR3 comprises 15 residues. The V gene's germline CDR1 is MNHEY and CDR2 SVGAGI. CDR3 in amino acids: CASSYSWADSYEQYF. CDR3 coding DNA: TGTGCCAGCAGTTACTCCTGGGCTGACTCCTACGAGCAGTACTTC.

The V and J genes are TRBV19 and TRBJ1-4, with 7 bases identical to TRBD1. CDR1 LNHDA and CDR2 SQIVND come from the germline V gene (reference sequence). The CDR3 consists of 14 residues. V trimming: 10 bases; J trimming: 7 bases; junction bases outside the gene matches: 12. The CDR3 DNA sequence: TGTGCCACTAGAGACAGGGTGAGGAGTGAAAAACTGTTTTTT. Its protein product is CATRDRVRSEKLFF.

V is TRBV28 and J is TRBJ2-5; the match to TRBD1 covers 7 bases. V shed 7 bases and J 2 bases; nucleotides not matched to a gene: 13. The CDR3 has 16 amino acids. Per germline, CDR1 MDHEN and CDR2 SYDVKM. CDR3 residues: CASNSPRTGRQETQYF. CDR3 nucleotide sequence: TGTGCCAGCAACAGCCCCCGGACAGGCAGACAAGAGACCCAGTACTTC.

This clone was counted once. An end of the junction does not agree with germline; a read error may underlie this. The CDR3 here is CASSQMKQGEAPPHF. CDR3 DNA: TGTGCCAGCAGCCAAATGAAACAGGGGGAGGCACCCCCCCACTTT. The chain employs TRBV6-6 and TRBJ1-6; TRBD1 matches 8 bases. The CDR3 has 15 residues. Looked up from germline, CDR1 is MNHNY and CDR2 is SVGAGI (reference sequence).

The CDR3 here is CASSLNRPAGGREETQYF. CDR3 DNA: TGTGCCAGCAGTTTGAATCGTCCGGCCGGAGGTAGGGAAGAGACCCAGTACTTC. The chain couples TRBV28 to TRBJ2-5; maybe TRBD2 (5 bases). The CDR3 totals 18 residues. Germline CDR1 and CDR2: MDHEN and SYDVKM. V shed 3 bases and J shed 3 bases, with 23 bases lying between them.

This clone appeared a single time. The chain is built from TRBV28 and TRBJ1-3; D uncertain. CDR1 and CDR2 (germline): MDHEN, SYDVKM. V dropped 6 bases and J dropped 4 bases, with 28 bases sitting between them. CDR3 size: 19 residues. CDR3 coding DNA: TGTGCCAGCAGGGAGAGCAAGACCTGGTCCCTTCTGCTAGGAAACACCATATATTTT. The encoded protein is CASRESKTWSLLLGNTIYF.